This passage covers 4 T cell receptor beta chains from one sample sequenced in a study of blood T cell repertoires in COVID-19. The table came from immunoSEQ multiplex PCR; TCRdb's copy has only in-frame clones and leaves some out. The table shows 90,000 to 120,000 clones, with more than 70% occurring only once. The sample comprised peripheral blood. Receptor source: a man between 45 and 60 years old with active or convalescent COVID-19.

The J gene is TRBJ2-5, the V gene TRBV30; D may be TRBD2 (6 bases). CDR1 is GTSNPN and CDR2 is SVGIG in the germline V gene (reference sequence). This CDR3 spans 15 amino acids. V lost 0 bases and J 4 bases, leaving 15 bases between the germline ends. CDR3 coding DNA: TGTGCCTGGAGTGTTCGGGGGAGAGAGATAGAGACCCAGTACTTC. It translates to CAWSVRGREIETQYF.

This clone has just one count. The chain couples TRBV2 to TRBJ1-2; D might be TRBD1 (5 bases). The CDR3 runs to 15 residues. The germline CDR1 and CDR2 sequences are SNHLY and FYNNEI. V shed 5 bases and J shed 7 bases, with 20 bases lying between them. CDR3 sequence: CASSSTRGDYAGYTF. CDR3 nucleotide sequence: TGTGCCAGCAGTTCCACACGGGGGGACTATGCTGGCTACACCTTC.

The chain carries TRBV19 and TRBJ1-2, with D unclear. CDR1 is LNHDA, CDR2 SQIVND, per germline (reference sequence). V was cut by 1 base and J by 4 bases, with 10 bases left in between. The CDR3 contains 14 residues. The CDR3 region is CASSIVRSSYGYTF. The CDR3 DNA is TGTGCCAGTAGTATAGTCAGATCTTCCTATGGCTACACCTTC. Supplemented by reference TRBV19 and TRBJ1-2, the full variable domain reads DGGITQSPKYLFRKEGQNVTLSCEQNLNHDAMYWYRQDPGQGLRLIYYSQIVNDFQKGDIAEGYSVSREKKESFPLTVTSAQKNPTAFYLCASSIVRSSYGYTFGSGTRLTVV.

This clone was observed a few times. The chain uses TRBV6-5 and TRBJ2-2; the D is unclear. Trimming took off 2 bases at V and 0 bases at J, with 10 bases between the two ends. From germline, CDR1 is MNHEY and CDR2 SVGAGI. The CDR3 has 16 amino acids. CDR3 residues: CASSYLGSPNTGELFF. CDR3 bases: TGTGCCAGCAGTTACCTCGGGTCCCCGAACACCGGGGAGCTGTTTTTT.